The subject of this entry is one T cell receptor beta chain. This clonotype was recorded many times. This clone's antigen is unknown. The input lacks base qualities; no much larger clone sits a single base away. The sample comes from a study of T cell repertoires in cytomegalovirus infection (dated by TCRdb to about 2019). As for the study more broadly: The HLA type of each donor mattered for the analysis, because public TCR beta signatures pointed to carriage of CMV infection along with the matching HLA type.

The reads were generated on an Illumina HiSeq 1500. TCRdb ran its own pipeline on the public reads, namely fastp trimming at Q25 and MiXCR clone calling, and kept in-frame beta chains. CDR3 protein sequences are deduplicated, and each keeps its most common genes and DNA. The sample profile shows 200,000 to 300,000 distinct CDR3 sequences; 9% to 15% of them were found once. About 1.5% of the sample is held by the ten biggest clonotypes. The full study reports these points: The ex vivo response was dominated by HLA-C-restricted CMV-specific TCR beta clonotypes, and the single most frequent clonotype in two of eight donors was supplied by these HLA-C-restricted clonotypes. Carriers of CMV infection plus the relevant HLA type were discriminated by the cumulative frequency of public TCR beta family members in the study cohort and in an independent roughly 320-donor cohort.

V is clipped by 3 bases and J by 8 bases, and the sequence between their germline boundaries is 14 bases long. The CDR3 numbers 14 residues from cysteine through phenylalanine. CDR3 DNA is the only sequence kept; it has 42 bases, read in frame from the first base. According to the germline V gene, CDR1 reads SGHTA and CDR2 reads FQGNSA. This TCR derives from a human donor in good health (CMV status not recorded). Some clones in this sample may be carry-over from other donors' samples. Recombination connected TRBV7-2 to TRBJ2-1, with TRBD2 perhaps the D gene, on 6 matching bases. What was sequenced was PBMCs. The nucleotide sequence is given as TGTGCCAGCAGCTTCAGACTAGAGAGGGATGAGCAGTTCTTC. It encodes CASSFRLERDEQFF. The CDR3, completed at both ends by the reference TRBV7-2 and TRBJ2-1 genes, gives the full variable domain GAGVSQSPSNKVTEKGKDVELRCDPISGHTALYWYRQSLGQGLEFLIYFQGNSAPDKSGLPSDRFSAERTGGSVSTLTIQRTQQEDSAVYLCASSFRLERDEQFFGPGTRLTVL.